Sequencing of this T cell receptor beta chain was carried out in a study of early T cells in non-severe SARS-CoV-2 infection (dated by TCRdb to the early 2020s). Background on the whole study: Bulk RNA from unsorted whole blood was used for TCR sequencing, so alpha and beta chains could not be paired.

Study-wide conclusions, independent of this receptor: Matching against VDJdb was skewed toward anti-spike CD8 responses, likely underestimated virus-specific expansions, and missed private and CD4 specificities.

Libraries came from 5' RACE. The listed sequencing device is NextSeq 500. To correct for sequencing error and PCR bias, the TCR library protocol tagged individual cDNA molecules with unique molecular identifiers. Both TCR alpha and beta chains were sequenced, and tight co-correlation was observed between alpha and beta sequence abundances in each sample. The study's processing was this. Decombinator V4 was used to annotate TCR sequences for V gene, J gene and CDR3. Expanded TCRs were defined as changing significantly between any two time points under a Poisson model with p below 0.0001. TCR abundances were normalised to the total number of TCRs sequenced in each sample and reported as counts per million. MAIT TCRs were defined by TRAV1-2 paired with TRAJ12, TRAJ20 or TRAJ33, and iNKT TCRs by TRAV10 paired with TRAJ18. A search of VDJdb, accessed on 1 November 2021, was run for TCRs annotated to CMV, EBV and SARS-CoV-2, with TCRs annotated for multiple antigens excluded. Clones were called with MiXCR by TCRdb after fastp trimmed the public reads at Q25, and only in-frame beta chains were retained. Each CDR3 protein appears once, grouped with its most common genes and DNA. It is TCRdb's table, rather than the study itself, that gives the V and J calls and clone size. The sample table records 90,000 to 130,000 distinct CDR3 sequences; 12% of these occur just once. In total, the top ten clones hold 3% to 3.5% of the sample.

Set within a cohort of healthcare workers in London, UK, this nested case-control study involved weekly PCR testing of nasopharyngeal swabs along with blood sampling. Healthcare workers were enrolled in the week of the UK lockdown, from 23 to 31 March 2020, and were followed every week for up to roughly 15 weeks. This clonotype was seen only a few times. Its antigen is still unknown. One base away there is no much larger clone; base qualities are not given. A distance of 16 bases separates the germline ends of V and J, which lose 4 bases and 0 bases respectively. The germline V gene encodes CDR1 GTSNPN and CDR2 SVGIG (reference sequence). The CDR3 holds 16 amino acids from the cysteine to the phenylalanine. Just the 48-base CDR3 DNA is kept, in frame starting at base 1.

Sequencing input: whole blood. The V and J genes are TRBV30 and TRBJ1-3; a weak D assignment points to TRBD1 (5 bases agree). This receptor was taken from an adult who was a healthcare worker with PCR-confirmed SARS-CoV-2 infection or an uninfected control (not recorded which). The CDR3 protein: CAWIHGRGSSGNTIYF. The sequenced DNA: TGTGCCTGGATTCATGGCCGGGGCAGCTCTGGAAACACCATATATTTT.